Each of the 28 T cell receptor beta chains below was sequenced from the same sample in a study of blood T cell repertoires in COVID-19. Measured with immunoSEQ multiplex PCR; TCRdb has only the in-frame clones, and not every one. This sample yields about 160,000 clones, of which about 83% are seen a single time; less than 9.5% belongs to the top ten. Sequencing was performed on peripheral blood. The origin of the receptors is a man between 60 and 70 years old with acute or convalescent COVID-19.

This clone has a single count. This sequence joins TRBV6-1 and TRBJ2-7; no definite D call. The CDR3 totals 12 residues. V was trimmed by 2 bases and J by 7 bases, leaving 9 bases between them. Germline V gene lookup returns CDR1 MNHNS and CDR2 SASEGT. The CDR3 spells CASSEMLEEQYF. The CDR3 coding sequence is TGTGCCAGCAGTGAAATGTTAGAAGAGCAGTACTTC.

The chain is built from TRBV14 and TRBJ2-7; maybe TRBD1 (5 bases). Germline V gene data show CDR1 as SGHDN and CDR2 as FVKESK. The CDR3 contains 13 residues. V was clipped by 1 base and J by 7 bases, with 11 bases between them. CDR3 region: CASSQVGPTEQYF. CDR3 sequence (DNA): TGTGCCAGCAGCCAAGTGGGGCCGACGGAGCAGTACTTC.

V is TRBV6-5 and J is TRBJ1-1; D is ambiguous. The ends were cut back, 4 bases at V and 4 bases at J, with 10 bases in the middle. Germline V gives CDR1 MNHEY, CDR2 SVGAGI. The length of the CDR3 is 13 residues. In DNA, the CDR3 is TGTGCCAGCAGTTTCGACGAGGGCACTGAAGCTTTCTTT. Amino acid sequence: CASSFDEGTEAFF.

The gene calls are TRBV6-6 and TRBJ2-1; 8 nucleotides match TRBD2. This CDR3 region has 16 residues. Germline V lookup: CDR1 MNHNY, CDR2 SVGAGI (reference sequence). V dropped 4 bases and J dropped 0; count of bases not matched to a gene: 5. CDR3 amino acids: CASSFERGSSYNEQFF. The DNA for the CDR3 is TGTGCCAGCAGTTTTGAGCGGGGGAGCTCCTACAATGAGCAGTTCTTC.

This chain uses TRBV5-8 with TRBJ1-2; tentative D call: TRBD1 (6 bases). The CDR3 totals 12 residues. CDR1 is SGHTS, CDR2 YDEGEE, per germline. Trimming pared 5 bases from V and 7 bases from J, leaving 12 bases between. In nucleotides, the CDR3 is TGTGCCAGCAGTTCGGACAGTTCTGGCTACACCTTC. As protein: CASSSDSSGYTF.

The rearrangement joins TRBV25-1 to TRBJ2-5; D is unresolved. V dropped 0 bases and J dropped 1 base, with 3 bases sitting between them. This CDR3 has 13 residues. CDR1 and CDR2 from the germline V gene are MGHDK and SYGVNS. The CDR3: CASSEYSQETQYF. The CDR3 nucleotides read TGTGCCAGCAGTGAATACTCCCAAGAGACCCAGTACTTC.

This CDR3 reads CASSQLGAGANEKLFF. CDR3 DNA sequence: TGTGCCAGCAGCCAGCTAGGCGCAGGGGCTAATGAAAAACTGTTTTTT. The genes are TRBV4-2 and TRBJ1-4, with D possibly being TRBD1 (6 bases). Trimming removed 3 bases from V and 3 bases from J, with 14 bases in between. CDR1 and CDR2 (germline): LGHNA, YNFKEQ. This CDR3 is built from 16 residues.

J is TRBJ2-7 and V is TRBV11-2; 7 bases match TRBD2. CDR3 length: 14 residues. In germline, CDR1 is SGHAT, CDR2 FQNNGV. The J segment lost 0 bases and the V segment lost 2 bases, leaving 1 base of the junction unmatched. The DNA for the CDR3 is TGTGCCAGCAGCTTACTAGCGGCCTCCTACGAGCAGTACTTC. Residues: CASSLLAASYEQYF.

This chain links TRBV27 with TRBJ2-7; D unresolved. The CDR3 runs to 14 residues. V was clipped by 5 bases and J by 0 bases, with 11 bases between them. CDR1 and CDR2 (germline): MNHEY, SMNVEV (reference sequence). CDR3 sequence: CASSPQWSSYEQYF. CDR3 sequence (DNA): TGTGCCAGCAGTCCCCAATGGAGCTCCTACGAGCAGTACTTC.

The chain links TRBV5-4 to TRBJ1-4, with D tentatively TRBD1 (5 bases). V lost 3 bases to trimming and J lost 11 bases, with 17 bases between them. From germline, CDR1 is SGHNT and CDR2 YYREEE (reference sequence). CDR3 length equals 14 residues. The CDR3 reads CASSSLGEGRKLFF. DNA of the CDR3: TGTGCCAGCAGCTCCTTAGGGGAAGGGAGGAAACTGTTTTTT.

The V gene is TRBV6-5, the J gene TRBJ2-5, with D tentatively TRBD2 (6 bases). The CDR3 is 14 residues long. In germline, CDR1 is MNHEY, CDR2 SVGAGI. The ends were cut back, 2 bases at V and 2 bases at J, with 9 bases in the middle. CDR3 sequence reads: CASSYAGTQETQYF. Here the CDR3 DNA reads TGTGCCAGCAGTTACGCCGGGACTCAAGAGACCCAGTACTTC.

For this clone: Relative to the germline gene, one junction end is altered; a read error may explain this. This rearrangement joins TRBV30 to TRBJ1-4; no reliable D call. This CDR3 region has 11 residues. CDR1 GTSNPN and CDR2 SVGIG come from the germline V gene (reference sequence). CDR3 in amino acids: CAWSVHQSTSF. The CDR3 DNA reads as TGTGCCTGGAGTGTACATCAGTCCACCTCTTTT.

This clone was detected only a few times. The chain combines TRBV25-1 with TRBJ2-7; 10 bases are shared with TRBD2. The CDR3 length is 16 residues. The germline V gene encodes CDR1 MGHDK and CDR2 SYGVNS. Germline trimming cut 4 bases from V and 4 bases from J; bases unmatched to any gene: 10. CDR3 in DNA: TGTGCCAGCAGTGCCCCCGGGACTAGCGTGTTGTACGAGCAGTACTTC. Amino acid sequence: CASSAPGTSVLYEQYF.

The chain recombines TRBV29-1 with TRBJ2-1, with D possibly being TRBD1 (6 bases). The CDR3 totals 12 residues. Between the trimmed V and J ends, which lost 3 bases and 8 bases, there was a span of 11 bases. Germline V lookup: CDR1 SQVTM, CDR2 ANQGSEA. Here the CDR3 DNA reads TGCAGCGTTGACCATACAGGGTATGAGCAGTTCTTC. Amino acid sequence: CSVDHTGYEQFF.

The chain has TRBV10-3 and TRBJ1-2, with TRBD1 as a possible D gene (6 bases). With 6 bases removed from V and 1 base from J, the gap between germline ends came to 9 bases. Germline V gene sequence: CDR1 ENHRY, CDR2 SYGVKD. The CDR3 runs 13 residues. In nucleotides, the CDR3 is TGTGCCATCAGCAGGGGATTTAACTATGGCTACACCTTC. This codes for CAISRGFNYGYTF.

The J gene is TRBJ1-3, the V gene TRBV4-1; no clear D gene. This CDR3 spans 16 amino acids. Trimming cost V 0 bases and J 0 bases, with 9 bases left between them. In germline, CDR1 is MGHRA, CDR2 YSYEKL. The CDR3 is CASSQDYVSSGNTIYF. Written as DNA, the CDR3 is TGCGCCAGCAGCCAAGATTATGTTAGCTCTGGAAACACCATATATTTT.

Only a few counts were recorded for this clone. The chain links TRBV25-1 to TRBJ2-5; tentative D call: TRBD2 (6 bases). V lost 2 bases and J 0 bases, leaving 10 bases between the germline ends. The CDR3 has 15 amino acids. The germline V gene has CDR1 MGHDK and CDR2 SYGVNS. CDR3: CASSEGGRNQETQYF. The DNA for the CDR3 is TGTGCCAGCAGTGAAGGGGGGAGAAACCAAGAGACCCAGTACTTC.

The chain links TRBV6-5 to TRBJ2-7, with D perhaps TRBD2 (5 bases). V lost 0 bases, J lost 1 base, and 10 bases lay in between. Germline lookup yields CDR1 MNHEY and CDR2 SVGAGI. The CDR3 is 15 residues long. CDR3: CASSYSEDGSYEQYF. CDR3 nucleotides: TGTGCCAGCAGTTACTCGGAGGACGGATCCTACGAGCAGTACTTC.

The chain has TRBV10-2 and TRBJ2-2; the D gene is possibly TRBD1 (6 bases). The CDR3 is 19 residues long. V dropped 1 base and J dropped 0 bases, with 18 bases sitting between them. Germline CDR1 and CDR2: WSHSY and SAAADI. The CDR3 nucleotides are TGCGCCAGCAGTGAGTTCGGACAGCTTAACGTCGCGAACACCGGGGAGCTGTTTTTT. Its protein is CASSEFGQLNVANTGELFF.

This chain links TRBV2 with TRBJ1-2, with D possibly matching TRBD1 (6 bases). The CDR3 consists of 13 residues. Trimming removed 4 bases at V and 4 bases at J, with 10 bases between. The V gene's germline CDR1 is SNHLY and CDR2 FYNNEI. CDR3 coding DNA: TGTGCCAGCAGTGGGGACACGGCCTATGGCTACACCTTC. It codes for CASSGDTAYGYTF.

The rearrangement uses TRBV6-5 and TRBJ1-3; D is undetermined. The CDR3 loop spans 13 amino acids. Between the trimmed V and J ends, which lost 5 bases and 2 bases, there was a span of 7 bases. Germline lookup yields CDR1 MNHEY and CDR2 SVGAGI. The CDR3 DNA sequence: TGTGCCAGCAGTCCCGCGGCTGGAAACACCATATATTTT. It translates to CASSPAAGNTIYF.

V gene TRBV11-2 combines with J gene TRBJ1-3; unclear D gene. The V and J ends lost 0 bases and 0 bases respectively, with 9 bases between them. Germline CDR1 SGHAT, CDR2 FQNNGV. CDR3 length equals 16 residues. The CDR3 spells CASSLEERDSGNTIYF. The CDR3, as DNA: TGTGCCAGCAGCTTAGAGGAACGGGACTCTGGAAACACCATATATTTT.

The chain joins TRBV7-9 to TRBJ1-2; weak D call: TRBD1 (5 bases). V shed 5 bases and J shed 9 bases, with 19 bases lying between them. This CDR3 is built from 14 residues. Germline lookup yields CDR1 SEHNR and CDR2 FQNEAQ (reference sequence). CDR3 sequence (DNA): TGTGCCAGCAGCCTGGACGGGGGAGAGTTTTGCTACACCTTC. Translation: CASSLDGGEFCYTF.

The chain is built from TRBV27 and TRBJ2-1, with a tentative D call TRBD1 (6 bases). The CDR3 consists of 15 residues. Trimming removed 3 bases at V and 2 bases at J, with 11 bases between. Germline-derived CDR1 and CDR2 are MNHEY and SMNVEV (reference sequence). The CDR3 region has the DNA TGTGCCAGCAGTTTGAGCGCAGGGGCCTACAATGAGCAGTTCTTC. Translation: CASSLSAGAYNEQFF.

The rearrangement joins TRBV5-1 to TRBJ2-2, with a tentative D call TRBD2 (5 bases). Deletions cut 4 bases from V and 6 bases from J, with 7 bases between. CDR3 length: 12 amino acids. In germline, CDR1 is SGHRS, CDR2 YFSETQ. The CDR3 DNA reads TGCGCCAGCAGCCTCGGGGCCGGGGAGCTGTTTTTT. Translating it yields CASSLGAGELFF.

CDR3 nucleotide sequence: TGTGCCAGCAGCGTGACCAGCGGGGACTACAATGAGCAGTTCTTC. Amino acid sequence: CASSVTSGDYNEQFF. The chain is built from TRBV9 and TRBJ2-1; 7 nucleotides line up with TRBD2. The CDR3 sequence is 15 residues long. Trimming cost V 2 bases and J 3 bases; bases outside gene matches: 5. Germline values: CDR1 SGDLS, CDR2 YYNGEE.

The chain joins TRBV5-6 to TRBJ2-5; perhaps TRBD1 as D (5 bases). The CDR3 extends over 13 amino acids. CDR1 SGHDT and CDR2 YYEEEE come from the germline V gene. V lost 3 bases to trimming and J lost 2 bases, with 8 bases between them. For the CDR3, the DNA is TGTGCCAGCAGCTGGGGCACTCAAGAGACCCAGTACTTC. Its translation is CASSWGTQETQYF. Supplemented by reference TRBV5-6 and TRBJ2-5, the full variable domain reads DAGVTQSPTHLIKTRGQQVTLRCSPKSGHDTVSWYQQALGQGPQFIFQYYEEEERQRGNFPDRFSGHQFPNYSSELNVNALLLGDSALYLCASSWGTQETQYFGPGTRLLVL.

The V gene is TRBV9, the J gene TRBJ1-2, with D unresolved. The CDR3 loop spans 14 amino acids. The germline gives CDR1 SGDLS, CDR2 YYNGEE. Trimming cost V 0 bases and J 4 bases, with 10 bases left between them. CDR3 region: CASSVGGGTYGYTF. The CDR3 DNA reads TGTGCCAGCAGCGTAGGAGGAGGAACCTATGGCTACACCTTC.